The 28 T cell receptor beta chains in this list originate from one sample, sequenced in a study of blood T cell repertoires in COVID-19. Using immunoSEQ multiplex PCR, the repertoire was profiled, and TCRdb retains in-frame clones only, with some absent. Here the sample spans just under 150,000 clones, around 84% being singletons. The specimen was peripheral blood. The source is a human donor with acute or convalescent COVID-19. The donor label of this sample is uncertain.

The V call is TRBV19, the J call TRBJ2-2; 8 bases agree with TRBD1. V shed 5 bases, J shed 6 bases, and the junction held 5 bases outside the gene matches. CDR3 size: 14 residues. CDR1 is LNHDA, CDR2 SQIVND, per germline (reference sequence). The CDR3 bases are TGTGCCAGTAGTTTCCGACAGGGGTCCGGGGAGCTGTTTTTT. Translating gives CASSFRQGSGELFF.

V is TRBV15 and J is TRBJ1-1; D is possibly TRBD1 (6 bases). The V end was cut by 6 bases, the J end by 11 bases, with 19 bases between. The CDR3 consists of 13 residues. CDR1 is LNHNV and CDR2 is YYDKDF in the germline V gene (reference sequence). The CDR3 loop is CATSVDRPGKAFF. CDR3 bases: TGTGCCACCAGTGTCGACAGGCCAGGGAAGGCTTTCTTT.

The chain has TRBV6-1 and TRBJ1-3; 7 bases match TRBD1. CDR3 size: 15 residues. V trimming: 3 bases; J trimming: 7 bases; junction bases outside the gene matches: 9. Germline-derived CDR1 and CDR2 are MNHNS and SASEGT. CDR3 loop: CASSEDTGAGNTIYF. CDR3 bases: TGTGCCAGCAGTGAGGATACAGGGGCGGGTAACACCATATATTTT.

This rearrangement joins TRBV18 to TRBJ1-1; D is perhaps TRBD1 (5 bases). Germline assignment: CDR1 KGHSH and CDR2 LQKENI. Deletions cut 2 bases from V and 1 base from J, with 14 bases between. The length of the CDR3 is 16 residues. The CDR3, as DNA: TGTGCCAGCTCACCAGCGGAGGGGTGGGGGAACACTGAAGCTTTCTTT. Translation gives CASSPAEGWGNTEAFF.

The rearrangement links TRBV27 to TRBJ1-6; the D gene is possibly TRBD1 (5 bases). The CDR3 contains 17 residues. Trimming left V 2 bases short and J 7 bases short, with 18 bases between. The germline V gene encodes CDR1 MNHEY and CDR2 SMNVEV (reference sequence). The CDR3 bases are TGTGCCAGCAGTTTACGGGGGGAGACCCTTGGGAATTCACCCCTCCACTTT. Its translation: CASSLRGETLGNSPLHF.

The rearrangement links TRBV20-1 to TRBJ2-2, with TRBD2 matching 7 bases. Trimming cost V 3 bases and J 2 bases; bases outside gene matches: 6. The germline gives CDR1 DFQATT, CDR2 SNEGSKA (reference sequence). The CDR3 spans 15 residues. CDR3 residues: CSASHSSGNTGELFF. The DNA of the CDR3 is TGCAGTGCTAGTCATTCTAGCGGTAACACCGGGGAGCTGTTTTTT.

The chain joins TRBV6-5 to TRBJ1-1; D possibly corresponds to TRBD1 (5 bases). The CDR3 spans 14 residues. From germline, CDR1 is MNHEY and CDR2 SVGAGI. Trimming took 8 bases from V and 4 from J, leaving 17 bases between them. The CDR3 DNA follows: TGTGCCAGCGAGGCCAGGGATGGAAGCACTGAAGCTTTCTTT. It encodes CASEARDGSTEAFF.

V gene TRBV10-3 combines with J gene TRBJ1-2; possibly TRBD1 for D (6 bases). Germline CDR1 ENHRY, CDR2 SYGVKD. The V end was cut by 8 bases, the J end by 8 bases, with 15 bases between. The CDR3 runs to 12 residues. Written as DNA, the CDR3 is TGTGCCATCGGCTTTGACAGGCCGGGCTACACCTTC. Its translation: CAIGFDRPGYTF.

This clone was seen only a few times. The CDR3 DNA sequence: TGCGCCAGCAGCACGGGACAGGAAGATTCACCCCTCCACTTT. Protein sequence: CASSTGQEDSPLHF. The V and J genes are TRBV5-1 and TRBJ1-6, with 8 bases identical to TRBD1. Germline-derived CDR1 and CDR2 are SGHRS and YFSETQ. The trim removed 4 bases at V and 8 bases at J, leaving 5 bases unmatched. CDR3 size: 14 residues.

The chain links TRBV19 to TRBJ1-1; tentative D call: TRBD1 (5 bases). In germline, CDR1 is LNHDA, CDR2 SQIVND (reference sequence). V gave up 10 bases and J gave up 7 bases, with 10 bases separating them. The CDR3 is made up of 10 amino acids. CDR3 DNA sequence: TGTGCCACTGGGGGGGGTGAAGCTTTCTTT. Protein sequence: CATGGGEAFF. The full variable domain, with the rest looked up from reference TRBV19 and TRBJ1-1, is DGGITQSPKYLFRKEGQNVTLSCEQNLNHDAMYWYRQDPGQGLRLIYYSQIVNDFQKGDIAEGYSVSREKKESFPLTVTSAQKNPTAFYLCATGGGEAFFGQGTRLTVV.

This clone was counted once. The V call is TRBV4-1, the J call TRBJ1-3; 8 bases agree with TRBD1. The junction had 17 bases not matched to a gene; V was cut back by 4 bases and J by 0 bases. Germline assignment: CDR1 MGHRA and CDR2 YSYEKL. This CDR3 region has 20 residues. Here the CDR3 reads CASSLAFASGTGGSGNTIYF. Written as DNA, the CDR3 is TGCGCCAGCAGCCTCGCTTTCGCTTCCGGGACAGGCGGCTCTGGAAACACCATATATTTT.

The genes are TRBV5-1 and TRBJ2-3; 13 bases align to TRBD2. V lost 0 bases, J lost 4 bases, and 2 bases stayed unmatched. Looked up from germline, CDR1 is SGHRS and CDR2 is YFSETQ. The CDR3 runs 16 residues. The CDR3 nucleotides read TGCGCCAGCAGCTTGGGGACTAGCGGGAGTGCAGATACGCAGTATTTT. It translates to CASSLGTSGSADTQYF.

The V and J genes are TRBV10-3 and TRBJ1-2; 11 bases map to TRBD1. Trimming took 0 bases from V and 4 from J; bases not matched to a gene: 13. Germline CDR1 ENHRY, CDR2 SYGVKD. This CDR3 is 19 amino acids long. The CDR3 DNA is TGTGCCATCAGTGAGTCCCGGGACAGGGGGTGGTCCGGCGGCTATGGCTACACCTTC. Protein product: CAISESRDRGWSGGYGYTF.

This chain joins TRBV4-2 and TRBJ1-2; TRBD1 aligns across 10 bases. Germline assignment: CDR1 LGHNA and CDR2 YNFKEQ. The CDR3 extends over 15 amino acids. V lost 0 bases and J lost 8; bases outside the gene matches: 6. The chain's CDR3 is CASSQDGTGERGYTF. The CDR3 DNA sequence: TGTGCCAGCAGCCAAGATGGGACAGGGGAGCGGGGCTACACCTTC.

The DNA of the CDR3 is TGTGCCAGCAGTTCCAGGAGGGGTTTGAGCTACACCTTC. Its translation: CASSSRRGLSYTF. The V call is TRBV27, the J call TRBJ1-2; tentative D call: TRBD1 (5 bases). This CDR3 is 13 amino acids long. Between the trimmed V and J ends, which lost 4 bases and 9 bases, there was a span of 15 bases. CDR1 and CDR2 from the germline V gene are MNHEY and SMNVEV (reference sequence).

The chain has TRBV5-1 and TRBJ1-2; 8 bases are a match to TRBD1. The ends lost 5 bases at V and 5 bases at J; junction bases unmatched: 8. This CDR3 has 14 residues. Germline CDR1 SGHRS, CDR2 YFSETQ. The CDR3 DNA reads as TGCGCCAGCAGGACAGGGGCGATGGAGTATGGCTACACCTTC. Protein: CASRTGAMEYGYTF.

CDR3 nucleotides: TGTGCCAGCAGCCCCCACGGGGGGGCCTCTTACGAGCAGTACTTC. Translation: CASSPHGGASYEQYF. This chain connects TRBV11-3 to TRBJ2-7, with 8 bases that match TRBD2. After removal of 5 bases from V and 4 bases from J, the junction contained 10 bases not matched to a gene. The V gene's germline CDR1 is SGHNT and CDR2 YENEEA. The CDR3 covers 15 residues.

The CDR3 DNA reads TGTGCCAGTTATGACAGGGGTAGAGCTGAAGCTTTCTTT. Its protein product is CASYDRGRAEAFF. The chain joins TRBV12-3 or TRBV12-4 to TRBJ1-1, with 8 bases fitting TRBD1. The CDR3 is made up of 13 amino acids. The V gene end was trimmed by 9 bases and the J gene end by 6 bases; junction bases not matched to a gene: 9.

The CDR3 loop reads CASSLGATQYF. The CDR3 bases are TGTGCCAGCAGCTTAGGAGCGACGCAGTATTTT. This chain connects TRBV7-2 to TRBJ2-3; unclear D gene. CDR3 size: 11 residues. CDR1 is SGHTA, CDR2 FQGNSA, per germline. The V and J ends lost 1 base and 9 bases respectively, with 5 bases between them.

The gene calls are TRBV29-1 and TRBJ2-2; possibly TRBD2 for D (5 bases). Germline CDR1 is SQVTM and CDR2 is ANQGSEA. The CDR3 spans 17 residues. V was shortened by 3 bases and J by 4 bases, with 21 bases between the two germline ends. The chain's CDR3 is CSVEGWSRAVSTGELFF. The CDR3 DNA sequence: TGCAGCGTTGAGGGGTGGTCCCGAGCGGTTAGCACCGGGGAGCTGTTTTTT.

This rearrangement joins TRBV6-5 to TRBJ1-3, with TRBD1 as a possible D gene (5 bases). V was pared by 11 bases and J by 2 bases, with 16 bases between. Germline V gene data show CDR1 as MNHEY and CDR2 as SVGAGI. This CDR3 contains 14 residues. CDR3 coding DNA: TGTGCCGGAAAAGGGGTCCAACCTGGAAACACCATATATTTT. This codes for CAGKGVQPGNTIYF.

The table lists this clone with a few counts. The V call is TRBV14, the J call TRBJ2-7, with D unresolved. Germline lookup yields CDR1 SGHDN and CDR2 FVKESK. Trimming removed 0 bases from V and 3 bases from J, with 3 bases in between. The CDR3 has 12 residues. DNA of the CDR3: TGTGCCAGCAGCCAAGATAGCTACGAGCAGTACGTC. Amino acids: CASSQDSYEQYV.

The CDR3 protein is CASSIDLTGGYTGELFF. CDR3 nucleotides: TGTGCCAGTAGTATAGATCTAACGGGAGGATACACCGGGGAGCTGTTTTTT. The chain links TRBV19 to TRBJ2-2; 7 nucleotides match TRBD2. CDR1 is LNHDA, CDR2 SQIVND, per germline (reference sequence). V trimming: 0 bases; J trimming: 3 bases; junction bases outside the gene matches: 7. The CDR3 extends over 17 amino acids.

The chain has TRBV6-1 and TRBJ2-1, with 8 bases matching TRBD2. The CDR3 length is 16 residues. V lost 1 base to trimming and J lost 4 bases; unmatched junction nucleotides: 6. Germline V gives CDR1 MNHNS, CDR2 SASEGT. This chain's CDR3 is CASSEEVAGPYNEQFF. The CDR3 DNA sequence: TGTGCCAGCAGTGAAGAGGTAGCGGGACCTTACAATGAGCAGTTCTTC.

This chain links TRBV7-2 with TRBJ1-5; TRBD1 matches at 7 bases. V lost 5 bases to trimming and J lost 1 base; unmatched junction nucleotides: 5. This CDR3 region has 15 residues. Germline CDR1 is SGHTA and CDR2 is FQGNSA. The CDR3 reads CASSEQGKSNQPQHF. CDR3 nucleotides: TGTGCCAGCAGCGAACAGGGGAAAAGCAATCAGCCCCAGCATTTT.

The CDR3 DNA sequence: TGTGCCACCAGTGTCGATGGCCTGAACACCGGGGAGCTGTTTTTT. Encoded protein: CATSVDGLNTGELFF. V is TRBV24-1 and J is TRBJ2-2; D gene uncertain. There are 15 residues in the CDR3. Trimming cost V 5 bases and J 1 base, with 10 bases left between them. Germline assignment: CDR1 KGHDR and CDR2 SFDVKD.

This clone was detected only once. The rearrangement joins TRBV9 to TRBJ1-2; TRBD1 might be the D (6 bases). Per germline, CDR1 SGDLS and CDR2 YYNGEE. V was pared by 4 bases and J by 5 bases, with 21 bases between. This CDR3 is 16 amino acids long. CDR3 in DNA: TGTGCCAGCAGCCCCATGGGCCAGGGGCGATCGTATGGCTACACCTTC. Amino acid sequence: CASSPMGQGRSYGYTF.

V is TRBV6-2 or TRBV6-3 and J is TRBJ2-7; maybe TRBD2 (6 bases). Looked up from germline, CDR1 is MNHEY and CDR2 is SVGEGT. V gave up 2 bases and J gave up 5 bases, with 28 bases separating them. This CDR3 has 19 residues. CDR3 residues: CASSYPSGLATLVVNEQYV. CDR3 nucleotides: TGTGCCAGCAGTTACCCCTCGGGTCTAGCGACGCTTGTAGTGAACGAGCAGTACGTC.